This TCR beta chain originates from a study of T cell repertoires in cytomegalovirus infection. Across the whole study: Matching HLA type and CMV infection were both indicated by public TCR beta signatures. Points from the study as a whole: The ex vivo response showed dominance by HLA-C-restricted CMV-specific TCR beta clonotypes.

A single record per CDR3 protein comes from TCRdb applying MiXCR to the reads. The table records hundreds of thousands of distinct CDR3 sequences, 30% to 40% of them present only once. Trimming removed 3 bases at V and 10 bases at J, with 12 bases between. This CDR3 comprises 12 residues. Germline V gives CDR1 SGHNT, CDR2 YENEEA. Regarding this clonotype: Its antigen is as yet unknown.

This material consisted of cultured PBMCs, taken from culture after CMV antigen stimulation. The V gene is TRBV11-3, the J gene TRBJ1-1, with D unresolved. This clonotype originated in a human donor in good health (CMV status not recorded). Some clones in this sample may be carry-over from other donors' samples. CDR3 DNA sequence: TGTGCCAGCAGCTTGGCCTTTGACGGAGCTTTCTTT. Protein: CASSLAFDGAFF.